These T cell receptor beta chains were read from a single sample in a study of blood T cells in healthy people across ages. MiXCR, run by TCRdb on the 5' RACE reads, gives a single entry per CDR3 protein. The sample has over 700,000 distinct CDR3 sequences; around a quarter are singletons. The sample was also reused in another study, on T cells of mothers and their children.

Sequencing input: blood. The source of these receptors is a boy younger than 18 in good health. The CDR3 runs from the conserved cysteine through the conserved F or W. Fields, in order: clone size, J gene, V gene, CDR3 protein. Clone sizes are given selectively: once, few, many, or a class where the clone is expanded.

size: few
J: .
V: TRBV29-1
CDR3: CSVGLRDRGCEQYF

size: few
J: TRBJ1-4
V: TRBV12-3/TRBV12-4
CDR3: CASSLGAWDSATNEKLFF

size: few
J: TRBJ2-1
V: TRBV7-2
CDR3: CASSSKDRVRNEQFF

size: .
J: TRBJ2-3
V: TRBV7-3
CDR3: CASSLGYTGSTDTQYF

size: .
J: TRBJ2-5
V: TRBV20-1
CDR3: CSASLAAAETQYF

size: .
J: TRBJ1-1
V: TRBV29-1
CDR3: CSVALNTEAFF

size: few
J: TRBJ2-7
V: TRBV20-1
CDR3: CSAREGTNTYEQYF

size: .
J: TRBJ2-2
V: TRBV5-1
CDR3: CASSPGPTYTGELFF

size: many
J: TRBJ2-5
V: TRBV7-9
CDR3: CASSTSAQETQYF

size: .
J: TRBJ2-5
V: TRBV29-1
CDR3: CSVPGQGFQETQYF

size: few
J: TRBJ2-5
V: TRBV6-5
CDR3: CASFPLAGDETQYF

size: few
J: .
V: TRBV6-2/TRBV6-3
CDR3: CASSYENVNEQFF

size: few
J: TRBJ2-3
V: TRBV7-7
CDR3: CASSSGLAVTDTQYF

size: .
J: TRBJ2-3
V: TRBV7-9
CDR3: CASSPSVTSGGGDTQYF

size: .
J: TRBJ2-3
V: TRBV7-2
CDR3: CASSITSGGTSTDTQYF

size: few
J: TRBJ2-1
V: TRBV6-2/TRBV6-3
CDR3: CASSLRLAGAFNEQFF

size: .
J: TRBJ2-7
V: TRBV6-2/TRBV6-3
CDR3: CASSYSGTSGYEQYF

size: .
J: TRBJ1-1
V: TRBV6-5
CDR3: CASSSPGMDTEAFF

size: .
J: TRBJ2-5
V: TRBV24-1
CDR3: CATSDMTATQETQYF

size: .
J: TRBJ2-3
V: TRBV6-2/TRBV6-3
CDR3: CASSYPSSTDTQYF

size: .
J: TRBJ2-2
V: TRBV20-1
CDR3: CSVRTSGRGELFF

size: .
J: TRBJ2-5
V: TRBV7-9
CDR3: CTSSLGTRGGPIF

size: few
J: TRBJ2-7
V: TRBV27
CDR3: CASSYRQGAYEQYF

size: .
J: TRBJ2-7
V: TRBV15
CDR3: CATSRDVSGEQYF

size: .
J: TRBJ2-1
V: TRBV11-2
CDR3: CASSSSQGLYNEQFF

size: .
J: TRBJ1-4
V: TRBV29-1
CDR3: CSVESGNEKLFF

size: few
J: TRBJ2-6
V: TRBV29-1
CDR3: CSVEIRGSGANVLTF

size: .
J: TRBJ1-2
V: TRBV5-1
CDR3: CASSLVGDDYGYTF

size: few
J: TRBJ2-2
V: TRBV28
CDR3: CASSRTGAGELFF

size: few
J: TRBJ2-1
V: TRBV6-5
CDR3: CASSYGTSGYSYNEQFF

size: few
J: TRBJ1-1
V: TRBV10-3
CDR3: CAIRGGTEAFF

size: few
J: TRBJ1-5
V: TRBV4-1
CDR3: CASSHPRGQPQHF

size: .
J: TRBJ2-3
V: TRBV20-1
CDR3: CSAEDRRTDTQYF

size: .
J: TRBJ2-1
V: TRBV20-1
CDR3: CSARDFIIQNEQFF

size: .
J: TRBJ2-5
V: TRBV12-3/TRBV12-4
CDR3: CASSFEATSGRRGTQYF

size: few
J: TRBJ2-5
V: TRBV11-2
CDR3: CASSLGDTSVNIVYF

size: .
J: TRBJ2-7
V: TRBV11-2
CDR3: CASSYGQGASYEQYF

size: .
J: TRBJ1-4
V: TRBV5-5
CDR3: CASSLSWVNSEKLFF

size: .
J: TRBJ1-1
V: TRBV29-1
CDR3: CSVRWWGNTEAFF

size: .
J: TRBJ1-5
V: TRBV20-1
CDR3: CSATGTEYSNQPQHF

size: few
J: TRBJ1-4
V: TRBV7-2
CDR3: CASTIPGRGDEKLFF

size: few
J: TRBJ1-1
V: TRBV5-5
CDR3: CASSLNWANTEAFF

size: .
J: TRBJ1-5
V: TRBV3-1
CDR3: CASSRGGPGNQPQHF

size: .
J: TRBJ1-2
V: TRBV3-1
CDR3: CASSQDGMMSYTF

size: few
J: TRBJ2-1
V: TRBV7-9
CDR3: CASSPRLAGVSYNEQFF

size: many
J: TRBJ2-5
V: TRBV5-1
CDR3: CASSLIRDLPIQETQYF

size: few
J: TRBJ2-6
V: TRBV3-1
CDR3: CASRLGGANVLTF

size: .
J: TRBJ1-1
V: TRBV12-3/TRBV12-4
CDR3: CASIPGQGFTEAFF

size: few
J: TRBJ2-2
V: TRBV20-1
CDR3: CSARARTGDYAGELFF

size: .
J: TRBJ2-1
V: TRBV29-1
CDR3: CSVDAEPRGNEQFF

size: .
J: .
V: TRBV6-1
CDR3: CASSALAGGLNEQFF

size: .
J: TRBJ2-5
V: TRBV7-9
CDR3: CASGGSEVGDRIWETQYF

size: few
J: .
V: TRBV12-3/TRBV12-4
CDR3: CASSSTQLAGTYEQYF

size: .
J: TRBJ1-2
V: TRBV2
CDR3: CASKTKNSNYGYTF

size: .
J: .
V: TRBV11-2
CDR3: CASSSTDENPYEQYF

size: .
J: TRBJ2-3
V: TRBV24-1
CDR3: CATSDPGTGGSDTQYF

size: few
J: TRBJ2-7
V: TRBV4-1
CDR3: CASSHLGANEQYF

size: few
J: TRBJ2-2
V: TRBV7-9
CDR3: CASSLRAGNIGGLFF